This TCR beta chain was found in a study of cytotoxic CD8 clonotypes in ibrutinib-treated CLL. About the research overall: The subjects consisted of about a dozen relapsed/refractory and 15 treatment-naive individuals, with 17 to 18 IGHV unmutated.

The CDR3 totals 15 residues. TCRdb keeps only in-frame clones here, not all; method: immunoSEQ multiplex PCR. The sample shows hundreds of thousands of clones, 70% to 75% of them seen only once. Cryopreserved PBMCs supplied roughly 1.8 micrograms of genomic DNA for TCR beta libraries. V usage is TRBV21-1 and J usage is TRBJ1-1. TRBV21-1 has pseudogene status. The material sequenced was PBMCs, taken after 12 months of ibrutinib treatment. This sequence originates from a human donor with chronic lymphocytic leukemia. The CDR3, as DNA: TGTGCCAGCAGGCGCGCTGCTATTATGAACACTGAAGCTTTCTTT. Translated: CASRRAAIMNTEAFF.